The entry below gives a single T cell receptor (beta chain) sequence along with its context. Libraries were prepared by immunoSEQ multiplex PCR; TCRdb keeps only in-frame clonotypes and omits some of them. The sample lists 150,000 to 200,000 clones; approximately 90% were seen once. The data belong to a study of blood T cell repertoires in COVID-19. V was pared by 8 bases and J by 3 bases, with 12 bases between. This CDR3 spans 13 amino acids. The gene calls are TRBV6-7 and TRBJ2-3; TRBD2 might be the D (6 bases). TRBV6-7 is given ORF status, its function remaining uncertain. Material for sequencing was peripheral blood. This clonotype was obtained from a human donor in a cohort sampled during active COVID-19. CDR3 sequence: CASLRLGTDTQYF. In DNA, the CDR3 is TGTGCCAGCCTTAGACTAGGGACAGATACGCAGTATTTT.